This T cell receptor beta chain was observed in a study of human T cells and chemical hapten exposure. Unique molecular identifiers were attached to individual cDNA molecules during library preparation. Authors' methods: Individual samples carried between about 23,224 and 700,000 TCRs, with 95,638 as the median. TCRdb ran MiXCR on the RACE reads and lists one entry per CDR3 protein. V and J calls and clone size were set by TCRdb, not the authors. The data contain about 110,000 distinct CDR3 sequences, approximately 10% of them singletons. Time point indicated: patch test 1, 2 weeks after DPC sensitization. The treatment was: therapeutic diphenylcyclopropenone sensitization with weekly scalp DPC. Trimming at V came to 3 bases and at J to 5 bases, leaving 5 bases not matched to a gene. CDR1 and CDR2 from the germline V gene are KGHSY and FQNENV. The CDR3 length is 14 residues.

Sequenced here: whole blood, sampled in connection with sensitization to the hapten diphenylcyclopropenone (DPC). The sequence derives from a woman in her 40s with alopecia areata. Some clones in this sample may be carry-over from other donors' samples. This rearrangement joins TRBV16 to TRBJ1-2; TRBD1 matches 8 bases. Here the CDR3 DNA reads TGTGCCAGCAGCCATTCGGGACAGGAGTATGGCTACACCTTC. Translation gives CASSHSGQEYGYTF.